Listed here are 15 T cell receptor beta chains from one sample, sequenced in a study of OX40 agonist ivuxolimab in advanced cancers. The repertoire was sequenced with immunoSEQ multiplex PCR; TCRdb's copy has only in-frame clones and lacks some. The sample includes roughly 60,000 clones, around 83% of them seen just once. The sample was CD4+ or CD8+ T cells sorted from blood, taken in a trial of the OX40 agonist ivuxolimab. These receptors came from an adult with an advanced solid tumor such as melanoma, head and neck, liver or kidney cancer.

The V gene is TRBV6-5, the J gene TRBJ2-7; D remains ambiguous. CDR1 is MNHEY, CDR2 SVGAGI, per germline. The CDR3 totals 13 residues. Trimming stripped 2 bases from V and 3 bases from J, with 8 bases between. Written as DNA, the CDR3 is TGTGCCAGCAGTTACCGGCCGGACTACGAGCAGTACTTC. It translates to CASSYRPDYEQYF.

The gene calls are TRBV6-1 and TRBJ2-2; D not resolved. Deletions cut 3 bases from V and 2 bases from J, with 7 bases between. The CDR3 loop spans 14 amino acids. Per germline, CDR1 MNHNS and CDR2 SASEGT. CDR3 sequence reads: CASSDRHNTGELFF. The CDR3 DNA reads TGTGCCAGCAGTGACAGACATAACACCGGGGAGCTGTTTTTT.

The J gene is TRBJ2-1, the V gene TRBV2; 13 bases agree with TRBD2. Losses at the gene ends were 5 bases for V and 6 bases for J; bases not matched to a gene: 10. This CDR3 has 17 residues. CDR1 is SNHLY, CDR2 FYNNEI, per germline. DNA for the CDR3: TGTGCCAGCAGTAGCCGGACTAGCGGGAGATCTGGCAATGAGCAGTTCTTC. Translation gives CASSSRTSGRSGNEQFF.

This chain connects TRBV19 to TRBJ2-3, with D maybe TRBD1 (6 bases). In germline, CDR1 is LNHDA, CDR2 SQIVND (reference sequence). The CDR3 spans 13 residues. Trimming removed 11 bases from V and 0 bases from J, with 12 bases in between. The DNA for the CDR3 is TGTGCCGTCGGGACACTAAGCACAGATACGCAGTATTTT. Translation gives CAVGTLSTDTQYF.

V usage is TRBV20-1 and J usage is TRBJ1-3; D gene uncertain. CDR3 length equals 11 residues. Germline-derived CDR1 and CDR2 are DFQATT and SNEGSKA (reference sequence). Trimming removed 6 bases from V and 3 bases from J, with 6 bases in between. The CDR3 region has the DNA TGCAGTGCGGATCATGGAAACACCATATATTTT. Amino acid sequence: CSADHGNTIYF.

V gene TRBV27 combines with J gene TRBJ1-2; no firm D call. From germline, CDR1 is MNHEY and CDR2 SMNVEV (reference sequence). The CDR3 covers 12 residues. The V end was cut by 0 bases, the J end by 5 bases, with 4 bases between. The CDR3 DNA reads as TGTGCCAGCAGTTTATCTGGGTATGGCTACACCTTC. Translating it yields CASSLSGYGYTF.

J is TRBJ1-1 and V is TRBV6-6; D unclear. Trimming cost V 11 bases and J 1 base, with 8 bases left between them. There are 11 residues in the CDR3. CDR1 and CDR2 from the germline V gene are MNHNY and SVGAGI (reference sequence). CDR3 nucleotides: TGTGCCGGCGTCAAGAACACTGAAGCTTTCTTT. As protein: CAGVKNTEAFF.

The chain recombines TRBV6-5 with TRBJ1-6; 7 bases match TRBD1. V was pared by 2 bases and J by 8 bases, with 6 bases of the junction left unmatched. Per the germline V gene, CDR1 is MNHEY and CDR2 is SVGAGI. The length of the CDR3 is 15 residues. CDR3 bases: TGTGCCAGCAGTTACACCACAGGGGTAGATTCACCCCTCCACTTT. This translates into CASSYTTGVDSPLHF.

This sequence joins TRBV4-1 and TRBJ2-7; the D gene is possibly TRBD2 (6 bases). Germline CDR1 MGHRA, CDR2 YSYEKL. The CDR3 runs to 17 residues. V was cut by 4 bases and J by 6 bases, with 25 bases left in between. The CDR3: CASSPSPGTAVIREQYF. Here the CDR3 DNA reads TGCGCCAGCAGCCCGTCACCGGGGACTGCCGTAATCCGCGAGCAGTACTTC.

This clone was recorded a few times. V usage is TRBV7-8 and J usage is TRBJ2-3, with D tentatively TRBD1 (5 bases). CDR3 length: 13 amino acids. V was shortened by 3 bases and J by 4 bases, with 8 bases between the two germline ends. Germline V lookup: CDR1 SGHVS, CDR2 FQNEAQ. The CDR3 DNA follows: TGTGCCAGCAGCTTCTCAGGGTCAGATACGCAGTATTTT. This gives the protein CASSFSGSDTQYF.

This rearrangement joins TRBV18 to TRBJ1-2; 10 bases fit TRBD1. J lost 8 bases, V lost 2 bases, and 5 bases had no gene match. Per germline, CDR1 KGHSH and CDR2 LQKENI. This CDR3 is built from 14 residues. CDR3 in amino acids: CASSPGQGEQGYTF. The CDR3 DNA reads TGTGCCAGCTCACCAGGACAGGGGGAGCAGGGCTACACCTTC.

The CDR3, as DNA: TGTGCCAGCAGTGAAGTGCTCCCTACATACGAGCAGTACTTC. This encodes CASSEVLPTYEQYF. The V call is TRBV6-1, the J call TRBJ2-7; D is unclear. Trimming took off 1 base at V and 4 bases at J, with 11 bases between the two ends. CDR1 and CDR2 (germline): MNHNS, SASEGT. This CDR3 region has 14 residues.

This chain joins TRBV5-6 and TRBJ2-5, with D unclear. Trimming removed 5 bases from V and 4 bases from J, with 12 bases in between. CDR3 length: 13 amino acids. CDR1 is SGHDT, CDR2 YYEEEE, per germline. CDR3 in amino acids: CASSPGNRETQYF. The DNA for the CDR3 is TGTGCCAGCAGTCCTGGGAATCGAGAGACCCAGTACTTC.

This clone was seen a single time. Different DNA sequences within this sample yield the same CDR3. This chain joins TRBV7-9 and TRBJ1-3; D is ambiguous. The germline V gene encodes CDR1 SEHNR and CDR2 FQNEAQ (reference sequence). V was trimmed by 5 bases and J by 8 bases, leaving 7 bases between them. The CDR3 sequence is 11 residues long. CDR3 DNA: TGTGCCAGCAGCCCCAAGGACACCATATATTTT. Amino acids: CASSPKDTIYF.

The chain carries TRBV7-8 and TRBJ2-3; 9 nucleotides line up with TRBD1. With 0 bases clipped from V and 4 bases from J, the junction kept 5 bases outside the gene matches. The CDR3 runs to 16 residues. Per the germline V gene, CDR1 is SGHVS and CDR2 is FQNEAQ. CDR3 bases: TGTGCCAGCAGCTTAGCTGGGACAGGGATCGCAGATACGCAGTATTTT. Amino acids: CASSLAGTGIADTQYF.